Listed below are T cell receptor beta chains from one sample, sequenced in a study of T-cell reconstitution after alpha-beta-depleted transplantation in children. TCRdb reprocessed the PCR reads with MiXCR, giving one entry per CDR3 protein. The sample lists fewer than 1 million distinct CDR3 sequences, roughly 15% occurring once. This sample comprised PBMCs, mostly from graft donor cells, obtained 360 days after TCRalphabeta/CD19-depleted stem cell transplant. These receptors came from a male patient aged 10-17 years who had a stem cell transplant for acute lymphoblastic leukemia, so the T cells may come from the graft donor. Each CDR3 is given with its conserved first and last residue. Fields, in order: V gene, J gene, D gene, clone size, CDR3 protein, CDR3 DNA. The D gene is left open where the match is weak. Some rows have no size entry. The others give once, few or many, or a class for an expanded clone.

v_call: TRBV20-1; j_call: TRBJ2-2; d_call: NA; clone_size: few; cdr3_aa: CSARDDQTRAGELFF; cdr3_nt: TGCAGTGCTAGAGACGACCAAACGAGGGCCGGGGAGCTGTTTTTT
v_call: TRBV7-9; j_call: TRBJ1-1; d_call: NA; clone_size: NA; cdr3_aa: CASRAAIRGAMNTEAFF; cdr3_nt: TGTGCCAGCAGGGCCGCCATTCGGGGCGCGATGAACACTGAAGCTTTCTTT
v_call: TRBV7-8; j_call: TRBJ2-1; d_call: TRBD2; clone_size: many; cdr3_aa: CASTLRPSGGIYNEQFF; cdr3_nt: TGTGCCAGCACCCTCCGCCCTAGCGGGGGGATATACAATGAGCAGTTCTTC
v_call: TRBV12-3/TRBV12-4; j_call: TRBJ2-1; d_call: NA; clone_size: many; cdr3_aa: CASSFREYNEQFF; cdr3_nt: TGTGCCAGCAGTTTTCGAGAATACAATGAGCAGTTCTTC
v_call: TRBV6-6; j_call: TRBJ2-1; d_call: NA; clone_size: many; cdr3_aa: CASSYTSVSEQFF; cdr3_nt: TGTGCCAGCAGTTACACTAGTGTGAGTGAGCAGTTCTTC
v_call: TRBV28; j_call: TRBJ2-1; d_call: NA; clone_size: few; cdr3_aa: CASSFPGPSSYNEQFF; cdr3_nt: TGTGCCAGCAGTTTCCCGGGACCCTCTTCCTACAATGAGCAGTTCTTC
v_call: TRBV10-3; j_call: TRBJ2-7; d_call: TRBD1; clone_size: few; cdr3_aa: CAIRAGGTGRRRASEQYF; cdr3_nt: TGTGCCATCAGGGCGGGCGGGACAGGCAGACGGCGGGCATCCGAGCAGTACTTC
v_call: TRBV5-5; j_call: TRBJ2-7; d_call: NA; clone_size: NA; cdr3_aa: CASSEILGGRREQYF; cdr3_nt: TGTGCCAGCAGCGAGATACTTGGGGGACGACGCGAGCAGTACTTC
v_call: TRBV12-3/TRBV12-4; j_call: TRBJ1-5; d_call: TRBD1; clone_size: many; cdr3_aa: CASSFLQGDQPQHF; cdr3_nt: TGTGCCAGCAGTTTTTTACAGGGGGATCAGCCCCAGCATTTT
v_call: TRBV6-5; j_call: TRBJ2-7; d_call: NA; clone_size: many; cdr3_aa: CASSYQGPYEQYF; cdr3_nt: TGTGCCAGCAGTTATCAGGGGCCCTACGAGCAGTACTTC